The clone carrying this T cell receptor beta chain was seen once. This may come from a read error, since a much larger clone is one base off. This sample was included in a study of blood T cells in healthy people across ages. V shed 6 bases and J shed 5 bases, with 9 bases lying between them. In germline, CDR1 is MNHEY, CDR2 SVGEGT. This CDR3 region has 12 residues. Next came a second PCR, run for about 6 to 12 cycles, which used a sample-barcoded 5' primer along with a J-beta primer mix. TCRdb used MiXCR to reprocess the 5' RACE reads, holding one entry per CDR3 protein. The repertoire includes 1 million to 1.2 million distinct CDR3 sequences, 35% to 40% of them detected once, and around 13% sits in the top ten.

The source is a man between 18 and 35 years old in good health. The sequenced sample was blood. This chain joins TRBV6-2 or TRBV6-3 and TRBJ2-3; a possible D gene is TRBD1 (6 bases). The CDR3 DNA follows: TGTGCCAGCAGGTGGACAGAAGATACGCAGTATTTT. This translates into CASRWTEDTQYF.